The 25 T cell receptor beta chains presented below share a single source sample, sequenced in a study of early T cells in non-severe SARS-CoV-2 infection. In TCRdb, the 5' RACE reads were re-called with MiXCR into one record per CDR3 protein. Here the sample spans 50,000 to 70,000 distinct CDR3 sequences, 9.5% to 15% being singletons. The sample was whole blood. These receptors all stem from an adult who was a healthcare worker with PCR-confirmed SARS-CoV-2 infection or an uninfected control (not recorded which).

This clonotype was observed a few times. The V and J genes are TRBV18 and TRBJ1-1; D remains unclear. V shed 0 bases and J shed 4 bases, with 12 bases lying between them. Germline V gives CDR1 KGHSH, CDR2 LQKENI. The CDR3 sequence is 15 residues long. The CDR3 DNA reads TGTGCCAGCTCACCACCGAGTATGCCGAGCACTGAAGCTTTCTTT. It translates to CASSPPSMPSTEAFF.

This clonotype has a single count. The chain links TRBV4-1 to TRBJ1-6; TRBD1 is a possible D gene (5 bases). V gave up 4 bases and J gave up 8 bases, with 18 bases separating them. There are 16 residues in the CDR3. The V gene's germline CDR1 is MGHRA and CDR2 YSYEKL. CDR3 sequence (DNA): TGCGCCAGCAGCCTCCGAGGGGAGGGACGGGATTCACCCCTCCACTTT. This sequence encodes CASSLRGEGRDSPLHF.

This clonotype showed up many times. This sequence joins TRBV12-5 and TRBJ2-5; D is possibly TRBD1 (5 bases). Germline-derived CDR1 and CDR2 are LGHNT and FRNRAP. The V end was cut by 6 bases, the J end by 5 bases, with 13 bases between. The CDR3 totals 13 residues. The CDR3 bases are TGTGCTAGTGGACAGCAGGGATGGGAGACCCAGTACTTC. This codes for CASGQQGWETQYF.

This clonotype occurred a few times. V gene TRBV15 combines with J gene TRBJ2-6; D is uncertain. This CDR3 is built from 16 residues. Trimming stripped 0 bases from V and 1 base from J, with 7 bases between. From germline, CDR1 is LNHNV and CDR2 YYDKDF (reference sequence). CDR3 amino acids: CATSRELGSGANVLTF. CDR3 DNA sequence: TGTGCCACCAGCAGAGAACTGGGTTCTGGGGCCAACGTCCTGACTTTC.

The CDR3 is CASSVATQGYEQYF. CDR3 nucleotide sequence: TGTGCCAGCAGCGTAGCGACCCAGGGCTACGAGCAGTACTTC. The chain links TRBV9 to TRBJ2-7, with D perhaps TRBD1 (5 bases). Between the trimmed V and J ends, which lost 0 bases and 3 bases, there was a span of 10 bases. Germline CDR1 and CDR2: SGDLS and YYNGEE. The CDR3 totals 14 residues.

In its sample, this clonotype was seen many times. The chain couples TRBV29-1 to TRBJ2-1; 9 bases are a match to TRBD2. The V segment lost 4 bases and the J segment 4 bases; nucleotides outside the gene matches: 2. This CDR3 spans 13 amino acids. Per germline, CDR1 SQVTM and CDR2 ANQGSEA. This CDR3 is CSVVTSGYNEQFF. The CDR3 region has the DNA TGCAGCGTTGTGACTAGCGGATACAATGAGCAGTTCTTC.

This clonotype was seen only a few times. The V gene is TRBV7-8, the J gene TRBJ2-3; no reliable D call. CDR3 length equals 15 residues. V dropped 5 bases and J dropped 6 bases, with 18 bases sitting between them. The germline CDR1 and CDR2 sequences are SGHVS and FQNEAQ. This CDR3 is CASSPARNPRDTQYF. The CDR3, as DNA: TGTGCCAGCAGCCCGGCTAGAAACCCTCGGGATACGCAGTATTTT.

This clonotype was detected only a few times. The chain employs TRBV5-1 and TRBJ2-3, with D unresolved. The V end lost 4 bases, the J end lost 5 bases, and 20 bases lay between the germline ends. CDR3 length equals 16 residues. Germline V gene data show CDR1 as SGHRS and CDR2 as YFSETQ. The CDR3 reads CASSTAASPLLDTQYF. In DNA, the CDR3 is TGCGCCAGCAGCACCGCCGCCAGCCCGCTCCTAGATACGCAGTATTTT.

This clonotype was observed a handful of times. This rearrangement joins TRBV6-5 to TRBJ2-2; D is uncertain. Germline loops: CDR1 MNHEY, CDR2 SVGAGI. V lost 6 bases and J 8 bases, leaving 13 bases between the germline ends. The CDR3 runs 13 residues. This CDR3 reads CASRRTYPGELFF. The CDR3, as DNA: TGTGCCAGCAGACGGACCTATCCGGGGGAGCTGTTTTTT.

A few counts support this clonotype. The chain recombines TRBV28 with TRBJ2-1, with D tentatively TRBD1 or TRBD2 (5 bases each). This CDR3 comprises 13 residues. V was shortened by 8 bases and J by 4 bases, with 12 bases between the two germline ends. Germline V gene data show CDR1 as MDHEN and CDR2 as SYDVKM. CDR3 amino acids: CASRDGSYNEQFF. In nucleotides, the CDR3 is TGTGCCAGCCGGGACGGAAGTTACAATGAGCAGTTCTTC.

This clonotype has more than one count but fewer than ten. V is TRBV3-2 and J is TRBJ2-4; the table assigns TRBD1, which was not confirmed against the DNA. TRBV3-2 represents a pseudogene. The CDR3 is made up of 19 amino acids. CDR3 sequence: CASSQGQGEPQGAKNIQYF. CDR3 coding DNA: TGTGCCAGCAGCCAGGGACAGGGGGAACCCCAGGGGGCCAAAAACATTCAGTACTTC.

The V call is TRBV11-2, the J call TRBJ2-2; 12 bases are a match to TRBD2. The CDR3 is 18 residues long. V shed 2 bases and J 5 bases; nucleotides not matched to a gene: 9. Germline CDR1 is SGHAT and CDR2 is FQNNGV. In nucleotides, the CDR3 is TGTGCCAGCAGCTTAACGTCACTAGCGGGAGGAGCTACCGGGGAGCTGTTTTTT. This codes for CASSLTSLAGGATGELFF. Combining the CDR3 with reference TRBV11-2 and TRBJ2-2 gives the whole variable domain EAGVAQSPRYKIIEKRQSVAFWCNPISGHATLYWYQQILGQGPKLLIQFQNNGVVDDSQLPKDRFSAERLKGVDSTLKIQPAKLEDSAVYLCASSLTSLAGGATGELFFGEGSRLTVL.

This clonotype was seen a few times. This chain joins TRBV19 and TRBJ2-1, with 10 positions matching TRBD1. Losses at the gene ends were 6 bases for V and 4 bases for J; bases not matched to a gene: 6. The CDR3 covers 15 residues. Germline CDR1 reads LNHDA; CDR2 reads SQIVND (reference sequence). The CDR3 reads CASRTGTGVYNEQFF. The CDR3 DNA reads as TGTGCCAGTAGGACCGGGACAGGGGTTTACAATGAGCAGTTCTTC.

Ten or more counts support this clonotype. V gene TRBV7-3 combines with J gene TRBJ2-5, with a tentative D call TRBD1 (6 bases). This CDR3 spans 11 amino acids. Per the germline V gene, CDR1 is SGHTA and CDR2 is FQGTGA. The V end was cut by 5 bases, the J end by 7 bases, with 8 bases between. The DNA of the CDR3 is TGTGCCAGCAGCCAAGGGGGGACCCAGTACTTC. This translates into CASSQGGTQYF. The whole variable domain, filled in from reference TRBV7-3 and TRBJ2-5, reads GAGVSQTPSNKVTEKGKYVELRCDPISGHTALYWYRQSLGQGPEFLIYFQGTGAADDSGLPNDRFFAVRPEGSVSTLKIQRTERGDSAVYLCASSQGGTQYFGPGTRLLVL.

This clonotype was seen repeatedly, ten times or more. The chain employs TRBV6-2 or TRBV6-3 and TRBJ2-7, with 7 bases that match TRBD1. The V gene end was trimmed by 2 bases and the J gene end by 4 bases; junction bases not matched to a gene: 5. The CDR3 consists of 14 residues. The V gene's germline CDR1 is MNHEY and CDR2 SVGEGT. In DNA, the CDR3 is TGTGCCAGCAGTTACGGGGACAGACCATACGAGCAGTACTTC. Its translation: CASSYGDRPYEQYF.

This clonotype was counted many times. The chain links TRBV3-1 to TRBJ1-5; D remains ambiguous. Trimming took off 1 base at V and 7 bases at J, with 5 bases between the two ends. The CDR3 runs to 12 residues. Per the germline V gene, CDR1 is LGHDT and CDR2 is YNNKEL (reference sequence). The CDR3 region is CASSQVGQPQHF. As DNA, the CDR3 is TGTGCCAGCAGCCAAGTTGGACAGCCCCAGCATTTT.

The CDR3 DNA sequence: TGCGCCAGCAGCTTGGTAGGAGGAGGCTACACCTTC. Its protein is CASSLVGGGYTF. The chain employs TRBV5-1 and TRBJ1-2; D is unresolved. Germline lookup yields CDR1 SGHRS and CDR2 YFSETQ. With 0 bases removed from V and 8 bases from J, the gap between germline ends came to 8 bases. CDR3 length: 12 residues.

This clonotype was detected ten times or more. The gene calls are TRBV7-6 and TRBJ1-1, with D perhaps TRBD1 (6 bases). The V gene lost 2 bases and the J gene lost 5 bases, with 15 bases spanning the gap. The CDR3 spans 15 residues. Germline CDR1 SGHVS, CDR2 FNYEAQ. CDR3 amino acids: CASSLYHAGETEAFF. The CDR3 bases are TGTGCCAGCAGCTTATATCACGCAGGGGAAACTGAAGCTTTCTTT.

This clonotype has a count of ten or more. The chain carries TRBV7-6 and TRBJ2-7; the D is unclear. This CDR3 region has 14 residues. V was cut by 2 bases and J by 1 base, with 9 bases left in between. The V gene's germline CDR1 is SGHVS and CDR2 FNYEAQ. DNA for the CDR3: TGTGCCAGCAGCTTATTGGGATCTTCCTACGAGCAGTACTTC. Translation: CASSLLGSSYEQYF.

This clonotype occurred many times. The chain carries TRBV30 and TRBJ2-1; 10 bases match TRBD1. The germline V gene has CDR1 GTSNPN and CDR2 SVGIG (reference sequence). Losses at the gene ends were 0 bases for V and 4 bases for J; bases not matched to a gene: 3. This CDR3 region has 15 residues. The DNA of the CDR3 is TGTGCCTGGAGTGTGGACAGGGGGACATACAATGAGCAGTTCTTC. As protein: CAWSVDRGTYNEQFF.

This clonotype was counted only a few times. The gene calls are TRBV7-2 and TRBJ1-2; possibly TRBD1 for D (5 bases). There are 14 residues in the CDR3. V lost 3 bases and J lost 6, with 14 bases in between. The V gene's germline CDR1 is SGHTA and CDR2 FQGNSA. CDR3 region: CASSFGWGKDGYTF. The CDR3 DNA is TGTGCCAGCAGCTTTGGGTGGGGGAAGGATGGCTACACCTTC.

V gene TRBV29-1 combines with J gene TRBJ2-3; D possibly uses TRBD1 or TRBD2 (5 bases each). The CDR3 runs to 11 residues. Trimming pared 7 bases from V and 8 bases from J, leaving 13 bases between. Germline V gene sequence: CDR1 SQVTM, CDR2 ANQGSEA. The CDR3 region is CSGGSDPTQYF. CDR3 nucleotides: TGCAGCGGGGGGAGCGACCCTACGCAGTATTTT.

In nucleotides, the CDR3 is TGCAGCGTCGGGGGTGCGGTGGGGGTTTTGAGTTCCTACAATGAGCAGTTCTTC. The encoded protein is CSVGGAVGVLSSYNEQFF. The rearrangement joins TRBV29-1 to TRBJ2-1, with TRBD2 as a possible D gene (6 bases). In germline, CDR1 is SQVTM, CDR2 ANQGSEA. The CDR3 sequence is 18 residues long. V lost 6 bases to trimming and J lost 1 base, with 25 bases between them.

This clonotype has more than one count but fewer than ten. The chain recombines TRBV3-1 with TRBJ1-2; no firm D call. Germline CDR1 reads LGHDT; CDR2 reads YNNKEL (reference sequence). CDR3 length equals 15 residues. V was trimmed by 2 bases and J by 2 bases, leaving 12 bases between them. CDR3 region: CASSQYGLQNYGYTF. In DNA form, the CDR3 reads TGTGCCAGCAGCCAATACGGCCTCCAAAACTATGGCTACACCTTC. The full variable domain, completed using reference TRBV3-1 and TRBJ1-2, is DTAVSQTPKYLVTQMGNDKSIKCEQNLGHDTMYWYKQDSKKFLKIMFSYNNKELIINETVPNRFSPKSPDKAHLNLHINSLELGDSAVYFCASSQYGLQNYGYTFGSGTRLTVV.

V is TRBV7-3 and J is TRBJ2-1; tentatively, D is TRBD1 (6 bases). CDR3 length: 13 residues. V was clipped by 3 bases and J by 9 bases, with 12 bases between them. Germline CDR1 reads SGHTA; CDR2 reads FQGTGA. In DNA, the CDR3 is TGTGCCAGCAGCTTCACAGGGAACACTGAGCAGTTCTTC. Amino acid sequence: CASSFTGNTEQFF.